This T cell receptor beta chain was profiled in a study of T cell repertoires in cytomegalovirus infection (dated by TCRdb to the late 2010s). Some background on the complete study: Because public TCR beta signatures pointed to carriage of CMV infection together with the matching HLA type, the HLA type of each donor mattered for the analysis. Study-wide findings and limitations: Carriers of CMV infection plus the relevant HLA type were discriminated by the cumulative frequency of public TCR beta family members in the study cohort and in an independent roughly 340-donor cohort. The ex vivo response was dominated by HLA-C-restricted CMV-specific TCR beta clonotypes, which also provided the single most frequent clonotype in two of eight donors.

Sequencing was carried out with an Illumina HiSeq 1500. TCRdb cleaned the public reads at Q25 with fastp, built clones with MiXCR and kept in-frame beta chains. Rows merge per CDR3 protein into single entries with the most common DNA and genes. This sample is represented by fewer than 200,000 distinct CDR3 sequences; approximately 15% of them were singletons. The top ten clonotypes cover around 27% of the sample. This clonotype was seen more than once but under ten times. Its antigen remains undetermined. No clone much larger than this one lies a single base away; base qualities are absent. Measured from the cysteine to the phenylalanine, the CDR3 is 14 residues long. This entry keeps only the CDR3 DNA: 42 bases, framed from base 1. V is pared back by 0 bases and J by 7 bases, with 13 bases lying between the germline termini. The germline V gene provides CDR1 SGHTA and CDR2 FQGTGA.

The chain employs TRBV7-3 and TRBJ2-7, with a tentative D gene TRBD1 over 5 matching bases. The TCR originated in a human donor in good health (CMV status not recorded). Some clones in this sample may be carry-over from other donors' samples. Sequencing input: PBMCs. The CDR3 region reads CASSLTGHSTEQYF. In nucleotide form, the sequence is TGTGCCAGCAGCTTAACGGGGCATTCTACGGAGCAGTACTTC.